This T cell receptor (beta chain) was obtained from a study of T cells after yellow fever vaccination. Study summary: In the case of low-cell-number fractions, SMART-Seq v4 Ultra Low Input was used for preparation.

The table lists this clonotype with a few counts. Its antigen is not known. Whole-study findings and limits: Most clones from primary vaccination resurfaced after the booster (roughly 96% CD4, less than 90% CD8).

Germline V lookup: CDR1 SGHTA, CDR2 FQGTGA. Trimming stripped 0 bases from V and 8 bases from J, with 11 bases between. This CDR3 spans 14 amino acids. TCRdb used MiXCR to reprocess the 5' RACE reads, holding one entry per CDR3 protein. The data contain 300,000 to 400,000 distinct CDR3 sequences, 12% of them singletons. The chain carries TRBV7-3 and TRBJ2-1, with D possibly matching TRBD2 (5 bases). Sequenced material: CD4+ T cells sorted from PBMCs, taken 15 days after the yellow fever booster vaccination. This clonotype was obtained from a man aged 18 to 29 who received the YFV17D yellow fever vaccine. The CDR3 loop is CASSLTRWGDEQFF. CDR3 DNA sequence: TGTGCCAGCAGCTTAACCCGTTGGGGAGATGAGCAGTTCTTC.